The present entry profiles one T cell receptor beta chain with its context. Germline values: CDR1 MDHEN, CDR2 SYDVKM. The CDR3 totals 13 residues. Trimming at V came to 6 bases and at J to 12 bases, leaving 10 bases not matched to a gene. This entry is derived from a study of cytomegalovirus exposure and HLA in healthy donors. Primers: 60 Vbeta forward and 13 Jbeta reverse. Here immunoSEQ multiplex PCR was the method, and the copy in TCRdb shows in-frame clones only, minus some. The sample shows around 120,000 clones, roughly 82% of them seen only once. The rearrangement joins TRBV28 to TRBJ2-1; 8 bases align to TRBD2. The sample taken for sequencing was PBMCs. This clonotype was sampled from a boy younger than 18 in good health and CMV-seronegative. DNA of the CDR3: TGTGCCAGCAGCCCGTCGCCGGGACTAGTGCAGTTCTTC. This gives the protein CASSPSPGLVQFF.